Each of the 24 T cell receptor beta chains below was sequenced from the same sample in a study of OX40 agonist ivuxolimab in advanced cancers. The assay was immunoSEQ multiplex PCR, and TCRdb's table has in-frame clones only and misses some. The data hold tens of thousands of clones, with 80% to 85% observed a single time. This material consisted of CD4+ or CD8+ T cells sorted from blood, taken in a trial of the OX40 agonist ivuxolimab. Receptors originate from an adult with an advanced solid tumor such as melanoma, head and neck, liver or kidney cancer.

The CDR3 protein is CASSRGDTEAFF. CDR3 nucleotide sequence: TGTGCCAGCAGCAGAGGAGACACTGAAGCTTTCTTT. The chain recombines TRBV13 with TRBJ1-1; D gene ambiguous. V shed 5 bases and J shed 3 bases, with 7 bases lying between them. The CDR3 contains 12 residues. Germline assignment: CDR1 PRHDT and CDR2 FYEKMQ (reference sequence).

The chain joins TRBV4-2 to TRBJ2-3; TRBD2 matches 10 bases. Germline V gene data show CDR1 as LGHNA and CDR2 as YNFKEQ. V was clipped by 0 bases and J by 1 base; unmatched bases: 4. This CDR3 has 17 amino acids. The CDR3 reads CASSQEPAGGGTDTQYF. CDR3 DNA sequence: TGTGCCAGCAGCCAAGAACCAGCGGGGGGGGGCACAGATACGCAGTATTTT.

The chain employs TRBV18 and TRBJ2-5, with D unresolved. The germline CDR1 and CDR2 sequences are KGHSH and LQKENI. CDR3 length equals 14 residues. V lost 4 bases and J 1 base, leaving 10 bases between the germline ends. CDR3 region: CASSLTRFQETQYF. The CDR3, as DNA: TGTGCCAGCTCACTCACAAGGTTCCAAGAGACCCAGTACTTC.

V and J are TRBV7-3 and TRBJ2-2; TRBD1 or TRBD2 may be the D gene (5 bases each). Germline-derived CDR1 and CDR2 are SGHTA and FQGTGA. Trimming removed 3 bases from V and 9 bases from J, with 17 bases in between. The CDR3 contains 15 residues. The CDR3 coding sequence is TGTGCCAGCAGCTTTGGTGACAGAGGGCACCGGGAGCTGTTTTTT. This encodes CASSFGDRGHRELFF.

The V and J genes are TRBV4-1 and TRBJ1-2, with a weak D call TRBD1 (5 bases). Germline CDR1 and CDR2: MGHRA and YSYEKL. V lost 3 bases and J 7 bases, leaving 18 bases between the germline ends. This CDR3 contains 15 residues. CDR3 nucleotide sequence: TGCGCCAGCAGCCAGGCCTTTGGGGGGAGAGGTGGCTACACCTTC. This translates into CASSQAFGGRGGYTF.

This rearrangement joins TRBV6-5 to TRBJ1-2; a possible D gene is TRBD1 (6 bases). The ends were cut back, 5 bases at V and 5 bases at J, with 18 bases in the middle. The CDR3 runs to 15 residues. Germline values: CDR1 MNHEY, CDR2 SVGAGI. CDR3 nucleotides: TGTGCCAGCAGTCTGGGGCAGGGGATTAGGTATGGCTACACCTTC. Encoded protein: CASSLGQGIRYGYTF.

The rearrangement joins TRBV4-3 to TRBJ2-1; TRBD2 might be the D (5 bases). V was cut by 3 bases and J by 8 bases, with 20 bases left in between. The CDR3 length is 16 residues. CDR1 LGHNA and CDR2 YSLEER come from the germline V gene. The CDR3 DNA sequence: TGCGCCAGCAGCCACTGGGGTGGGAGCCGTAGGGATGAGCAGTTCTTC. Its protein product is CASSHWGGSRRDEQFF.

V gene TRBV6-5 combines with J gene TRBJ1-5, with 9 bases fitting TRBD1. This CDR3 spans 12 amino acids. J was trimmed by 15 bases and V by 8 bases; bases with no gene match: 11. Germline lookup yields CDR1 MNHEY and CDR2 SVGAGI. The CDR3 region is CASGQGTGHWHF. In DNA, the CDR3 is TGTGCCAGCGGGCAAGGGACAGGGCATTGGCATTTT.

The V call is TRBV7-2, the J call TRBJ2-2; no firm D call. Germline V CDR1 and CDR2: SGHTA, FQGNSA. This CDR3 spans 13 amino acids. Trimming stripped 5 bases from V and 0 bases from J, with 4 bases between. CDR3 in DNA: TGTGCCAGCAGCGGAACGAACACCGGGGAGCTGTTTTTT. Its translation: CASSGTNTGELFF.

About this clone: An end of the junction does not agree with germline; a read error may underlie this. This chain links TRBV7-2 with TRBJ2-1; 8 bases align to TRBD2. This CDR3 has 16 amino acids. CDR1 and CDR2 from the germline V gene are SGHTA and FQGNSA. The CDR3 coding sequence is TGCGCCAGCAGCCCTGGGCGCGGGAGGTTTCACAATGAGCAGTTCTTC. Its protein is CASSPGRGRFHNEQFF.

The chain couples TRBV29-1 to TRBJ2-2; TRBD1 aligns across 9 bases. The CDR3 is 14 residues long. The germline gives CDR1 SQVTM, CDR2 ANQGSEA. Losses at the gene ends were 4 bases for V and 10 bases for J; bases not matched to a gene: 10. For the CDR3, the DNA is TGCAGCGTTGCTCGGGACAGGGAGGCGGTGGAGCTGTTTTTT. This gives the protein CSVARDREAVELFF.

CDR3 sequence reads: CASSLFSRGRQEKLFF. The CDR3 DNA reads TGTGCCAGCAGTTTATTTAGCAGGGGGCGTCAGGAAAAACTGTTTTTT. The gene calls are TRBV28 and TRBJ1-4, with 8 positions matching TRBD1. The trim removed 1 base at V and 8 bases at J, leaving 9 bases unmatched. Germline-derived CDR1 and CDR2 are MDHEN and SYDVKM. The CDR3 is 16 residues long.

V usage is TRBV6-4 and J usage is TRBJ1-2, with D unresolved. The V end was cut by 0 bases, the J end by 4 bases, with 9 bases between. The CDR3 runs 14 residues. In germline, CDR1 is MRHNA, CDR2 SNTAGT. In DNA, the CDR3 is TGTGCCAGCAGTGACTCTGGAGGCGCCTATGGCTACACCTTC. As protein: CASSDSGGAYGYTF.

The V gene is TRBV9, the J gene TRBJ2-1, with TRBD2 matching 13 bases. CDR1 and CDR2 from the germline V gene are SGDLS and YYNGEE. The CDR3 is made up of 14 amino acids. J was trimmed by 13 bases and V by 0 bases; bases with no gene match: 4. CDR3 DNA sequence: TGTGCCAGCAGCGTAGGAGGGACTAGCGGGAAACAGTTCTTC. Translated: CASSVGGTSGKQFF.

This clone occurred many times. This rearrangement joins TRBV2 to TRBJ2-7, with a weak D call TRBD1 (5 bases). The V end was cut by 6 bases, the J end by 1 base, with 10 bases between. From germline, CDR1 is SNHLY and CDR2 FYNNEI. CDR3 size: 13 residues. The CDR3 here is CASRQVFSYEQYF. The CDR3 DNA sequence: TGTGCCAGCAGACAGGTTTTTTCCTACGAGCAGTACTTC.

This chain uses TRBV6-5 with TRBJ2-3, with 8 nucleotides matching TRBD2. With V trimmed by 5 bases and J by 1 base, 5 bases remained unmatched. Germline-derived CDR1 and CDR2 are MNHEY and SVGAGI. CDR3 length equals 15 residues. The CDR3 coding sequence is TGTGCCAGCAGTCCTGGACTAGCCCGCACAGATACGCAGTATTTT. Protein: CASSPGLARTDTQYF.

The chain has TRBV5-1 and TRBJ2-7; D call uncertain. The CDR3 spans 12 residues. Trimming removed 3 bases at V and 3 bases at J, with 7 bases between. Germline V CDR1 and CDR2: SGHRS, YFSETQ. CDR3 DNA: TGCGCCAGCAGCTCACAGAGCTACGAGCAGTACTTC. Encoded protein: CASSSQSYEQYF.

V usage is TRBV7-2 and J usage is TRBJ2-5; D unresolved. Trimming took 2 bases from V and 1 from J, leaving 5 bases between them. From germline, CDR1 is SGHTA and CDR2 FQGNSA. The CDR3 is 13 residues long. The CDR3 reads CASSLYSQETQYF. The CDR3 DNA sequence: TGTGCCAGCAGCTTATACAGCCAAGAGACCCAGTACTTC.

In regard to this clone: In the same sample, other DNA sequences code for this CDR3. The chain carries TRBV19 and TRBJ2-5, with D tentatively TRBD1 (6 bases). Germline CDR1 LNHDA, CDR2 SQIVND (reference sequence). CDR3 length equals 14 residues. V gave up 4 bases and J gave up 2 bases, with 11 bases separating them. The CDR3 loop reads CASSRQDTQETQYF. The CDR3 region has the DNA TGTGCCAGTAGTAGACAGGACACACAAGAGACCCAGTACTTC.

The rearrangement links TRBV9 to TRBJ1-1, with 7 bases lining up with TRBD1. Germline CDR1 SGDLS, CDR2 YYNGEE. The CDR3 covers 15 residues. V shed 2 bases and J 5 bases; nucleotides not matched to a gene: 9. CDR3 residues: CASSVTGDSPTEAFF. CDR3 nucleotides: TGTGCCAGCAGCGTTACAGGGGACTCCCCAACTGAAGCTTTCTTT.

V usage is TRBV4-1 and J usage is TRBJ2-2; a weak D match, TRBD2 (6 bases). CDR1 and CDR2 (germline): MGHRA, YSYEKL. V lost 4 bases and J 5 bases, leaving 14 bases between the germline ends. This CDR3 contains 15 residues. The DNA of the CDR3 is TGCGCCAGCAGCCCACCAACGGCGGGAACCGGGGAGCTGTTTTTT. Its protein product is CASSPPTAGTGELFF.

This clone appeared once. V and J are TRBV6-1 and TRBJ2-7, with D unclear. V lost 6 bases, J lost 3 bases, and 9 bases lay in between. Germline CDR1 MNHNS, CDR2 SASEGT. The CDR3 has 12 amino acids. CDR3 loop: CASSSTFYEQYF. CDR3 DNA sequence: TGTGCCAGCAGCTCGACCTTCTACGAGCAGTACTTC.

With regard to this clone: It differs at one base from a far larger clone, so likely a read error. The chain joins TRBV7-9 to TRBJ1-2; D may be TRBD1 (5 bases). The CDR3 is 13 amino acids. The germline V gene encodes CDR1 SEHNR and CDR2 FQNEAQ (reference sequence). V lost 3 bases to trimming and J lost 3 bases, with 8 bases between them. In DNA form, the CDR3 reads TGTGCCAGCAGCTTCGGGGGGGACTATGGCTACACCTTC. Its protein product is CASSFGGDYGYTF. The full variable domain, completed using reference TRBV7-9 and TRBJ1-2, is DTGVSQNPRHKITKRGQNVTFRCDPISEHNRLYWYRQTLGQGPEFLTYFQNEAQLEKSRLLSDRFSAERPKGSFSTLEIQRTEQGDSAMYLCASSFGGDYGYTFGSGTRLTVV.

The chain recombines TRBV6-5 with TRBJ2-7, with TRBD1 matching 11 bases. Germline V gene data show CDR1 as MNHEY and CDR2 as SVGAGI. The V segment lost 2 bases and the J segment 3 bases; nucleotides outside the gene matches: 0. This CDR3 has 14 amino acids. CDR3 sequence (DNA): TGTGCCAGCAGTTACGGGACAGGGGGCTACGAGCAGTACTTC. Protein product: CASSYGTGGYEQYF.